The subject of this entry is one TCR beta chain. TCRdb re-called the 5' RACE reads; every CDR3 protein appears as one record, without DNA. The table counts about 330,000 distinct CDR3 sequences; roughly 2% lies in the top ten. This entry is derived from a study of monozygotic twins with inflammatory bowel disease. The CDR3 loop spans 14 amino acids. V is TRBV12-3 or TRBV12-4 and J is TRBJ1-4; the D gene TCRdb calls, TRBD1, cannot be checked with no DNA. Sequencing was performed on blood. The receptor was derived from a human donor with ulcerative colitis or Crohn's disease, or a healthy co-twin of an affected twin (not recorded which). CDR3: CASSFGTGYEKLFF.